This entry lists 26 T cell receptor beta chains sequenced from one sample in a study of OX40 agonist ivuxolimab in advanced cancers. Method: immunoSEQ multiplex PCR; TCRdb's copy keeps in-frame clones and lacks some. The sample yields about 96,000 clones, about 80% seen once. This specimen was CD4+ or CD8+ T cells sorted from blood, taken in a trial of the OX40 agonist ivuxolimab. These receptors came from an adult with an advanced solid tumor such as melanoma, head and neck, liver or kidney cancer.

This clone turned up a few times. This chain uses TRBV5-4 with TRBJ2-3; 8 nucleotides align to TRBD1. The CDR3 has 17 residues. The V segment lost 0 bases and the J segment 3 bases; nucleotides outside the gene matches: 9. CDR1 is SGHNT and CDR2 is YYREEE in the germline V gene (reference sequence). CDR3 region: CASSLAAGGRGTDTQYF. CDR3 DNA sequence: TGTGCCAGCAGCTTGGCCGCAGGGGGCAGGGGGACAGATACGCAGTATTTT.

This clone showed up just once. The chain uses TRBV6-6 and TRBJ2-3; no clear D. The CDR3 length is 13 residues. The V end lost 5 bases, the J end lost 5 bases, and 11 bases lay between the germline ends. Germline V lookup: CDR1 MNHNY, CDR2 SVGAGI (reference sequence). Here the CDR3 reads CASSPSSLDTQYF. CDR3 nucleotides: TGTGCCAGCAGTCCTTCTTCTTTAGATACGCAGTATTTT.

This clone was seen a handful of times. The rearrangement links TRBV5-6 to TRBJ1-1; 8 nucleotides match TRBD1. The CDR3 covers 16 residues. Trimming at V came to 2 bases and at J to 2 bases, leaving 8 bases not matched to a gene. The germline V gene encodes CDR1 SGHDT and CDR2 YYEEEE. The CDR3: CASSFPQGDPNTEAFF. CDR3 DNA: TGTGCCAGCAGCTTCCCACAGGGGGACCCCAACACTGAAGCTTTCTTT.

This chain connects TRBV19 to TRBJ2-2, with 8 bases lining up with TRBD1. Trimming took 7 bases from V and 3 from J; bases not matched to a gene: 1. Germline values: CDR1 LNHDA, CDR2 SQIVND (reference sequence). The CDR3 extends over 13 amino acids. CDR3 nucleotides: TGTGCCAGTAAGGACAGGGACACCGGGGAGCTGTTTTTT. Amino acid sequence: CASKDRDTGELFF.

The V gene is TRBV4-2, the J gene TRBJ2-1; TRBD2 agrees at 7 bases. The CDR3 runs 15 residues. CDR1 and CDR2 from the germline V gene are LGHNA and YNFKEQ. V trimming: 7 bases; J trimming: 5 bases; junction bases outside the gene matches: 11. The CDR3 sequence is CASTPTSLIHNEQFF. The CDR3, as DNA: TGTGCCAGCACCCCGACTAGCTTAATTCACAATGAGCAGTTCTTC.

The V and J genes are TRBV19 and TRBJ1-5; D may be TRBD1 (6 bases). V lost 7 bases and J 5 bases, leaving 12 bases between the germline ends. The CDR3 covers 13 residues. The germline CDR1 and CDR2 sequences are LNHDA and SQIVND (reference sequence). The CDR3 sequence is CASTGGGDQPQHF. CDR3 nucleotides: TGTGCCAGTACCGGGGGGGGCGATCAGCCCCAGCATTTT.

This clone was recorded once. The chain is built from TRBV4-3 and TRBJ2-3, with D perhaps given as TRBD1 or TRBD2 (6 bases each). Germline CDR1 is LGHNA and CDR2 is YSLEER. Trimming stripped 0 bases from V and 1 base from J, with 14 bases between. This CDR3 region has 17 residues. CDR3 loop: CASSQDRGGLRTDTQYF. CDR3 coding DNA: TGCGCCAGCAGCCAAGATAGAGGGGGACTCCGCACAGATACGCAGTATTTT.

This clone occurred a few times. This chain joins TRBV7-9 and TRBJ2-6; D call uncertain. The germline V gene encodes CDR1 SEHNR and CDR2 FQNEAQ (reference sequence). The CDR3 is 14 amino acids. V lost 8 bases to trimming and J lost 4 bases, with 12 bases between them. DNA for the CDR3: TGTGCCAGCGGCGCCATGGCCGGGGCCAACGTCCTGACTTTC. Translation: CASGAMAGANVLTF.

This sequence joins TRBV5-1 and TRBJ1-5; D call uncertain. Germline-derived CDR1 and CDR2 are SGHRS and YFSETQ. V lost 2 bases, J lost 2 bases, and 8 bases lay in between. The length of the CDR3 is 14 residues. The CDR3 DNA reads TGCGCCAGCAGCTTCTCAGGAGGCAATCAGCCCCAGCATTTT. Translating gives CASSFSGGNQPQHF.

This chain connects TRBV6-6 to TRBJ2-1; 9 nucleotides line up with TRBD1. Germline V gene sequence: CDR1 MNHNY, CDR2 SVGAGI (reference sequence). CDR3 length: 13 residues. V shed 6 bases, J shed 9 bases, and the junction held 6 bases outside the gene matches. The DNA of the CDR3 is TGTGCCAGCAGCCCCGGGACAGGGATTGAGCAGTTCTTC. Its protein is CASSPGTGIEQFF.

This chain uses TRBV30 with TRBJ2-3; D might be TRBD1 (6 bases). CDR3 length: 14 residues. With 2 bases removed from V and 3 bases from J, the gap between germline ends came to 12 bases. Germline V CDR1 and CDR2: GTSNPN, SVGIG (reference sequence). The CDR3 bases are TGTGCCTGGAGTAGGGCAGGGGTAACAGATACGCAGTATTTT. Its protein product is CAWSRAGVTDTQYF.

The chain uses TRBV11-1 and TRBJ2-3, with a possible D match to TRBD2 (5 bases). The ends were cut back, 3 bases at V and 1 base at J, with 17 bases in the middle. Germline CDR1 SGHAT, CDR2 FQDESV (reference sequence). The CDR3 is made up of 17 amino acids. CDR3 sequence reads: CASSFSGFPAGTDTQYF. CDR3 bases: TGTGCCAGCAGCTTTTCGGGATTTCCGGCAGGCACAGATACGCAGTATTTT.

This clone was recorded only once. The chain recombines TRBV15 with TRBJ2-1; D not resolved. From germline, CDR1 is LNHNV and CDR2 YYDKDF (reference sequence). The CDR3 length is 15 residues. Between the trimmed V and J ends, which lost 8 bases and 0 bases, there was a span of 14 bases. For the CDR3, the DNA is TGTGCCACCTTTCCCGAGTTAAGCTCCTACAATGAGCAGTTCTTC. It translates to CATFPELSSYNEQFF.

The chain links TRBV7-3 to TRBJ2-7; 11 bases map to TRBD2. V trimming: 4 bases; J trimming: 4 bases; junction bases outside the gene matches: 6. This CDR3 region has 15 residues. From germline, CDR1 is SGHTA and CDR2 FQGTGA. CDR3 nucleotide sequence: TGTGCCAGCAGCTATATACTAGCGGGAGCGTACGAGCAGTACTTC. This gives the protein CASSYILAGAYEQYF.

The chain couples TRBV2 to TRBJ2-1; TRBD2 agrees at 11 bases. Trimming removed 6 bases from V and 8 bases from J; junction bases left unmatched: 6. The CDR3 is made up of 14 amino acids. Germline V gene data show CDR1 as SNHLY and CDR2 as FYNNEI. The CDR3 DNA reads as TGTGCCAGCAGCTCCGTTAGCGGGGGGGATGAGCAGTTCTTC. This codes for CASSSVSGGDEQFF. Full variable domain (rest looked up from reference TRBV2 and TRBJ2-1): EPEVTQTPSHQVTQMGQEVILRCVPISNHLYFYWYRQILGQKVEFLVSFYNNEISEKSEIFDDQFSVERPDGSNFTLKIRSTKLEDSAMYFCASSSVSGGDEQFFGPGTRLTVL.

This chain connects TRBV11-2 to TRBJ2-7; D ambiguous. The CDR3 covers 15 residues. Germline loops: CDR1 SGHAT, CDR2 FQNNGV. V lost 5 bases and J 4 bases, leaving 18 bases between the germline ends. This CDR3 is CASSPLREVLYEQYF. The DNA for the CDR3 is TGTGCCAGCAGCCCTTTGCGTGAAGTCCTTTACGAGCAGTACTTC.

The rearrangement uses TRBV7-8 and TRBJ1-1; 7 nucleotides line up with TRBD1. Germline CDR1 and CDR2: SGHVS and FQNEAQ. J gave up 4 bases and V 3 bases, and 11 bases lay outside the gene matches. The CDR3 has 16 residues. This CDR3 is CASSFPTGRIFTEAFF. CDR3 DNA sequence: TGTGCCAGCAGCTTTCCGACAGGGAGAATCTTCACTGAAGCTTTCTTT.

The CDR3 region is CASSGDRGLGNTEAFF. CDR3 DNA: TGTGCCAGCAGCGGGGACAGGGGATTAGGGAACACTGAAGCTTTCTTT. This chain joins TRBV7-9 and TRBJ1-1; 10 bases agree with TRBD1. With V trimmed by 5 bases and J by 1 base, 7 bases remained unmatched. Germline V lookup: CDR1 SEHNR, CDR2 FQNEAQ (reference sequence). CDR3 length equals 16 residues.

The chain links TRBV20-1 to TRBJ2-3; D remains unclear. V was clipped by 4 bases and J by 5 bases, with 7 bases between them. The CDR3 runs to 11 residues. Germline CDR1 DFQATT, CDR2 SNEGSKA (reference sequence). DNA of the CDR3: TGCAGTGCTATTACCCGAGATACGCAGTATTTT. Residues: CSAITRDTQYF.

This sequence joins TRBV7-3 and TRBJ2-3; D is possibly TRBD2 (6 bases). CDR3 size: 16 residues. Trimming stripped 5 bases from V and 5 bases from J, with 20 bases between. Per the germline V gene, CDR1 is SGHTA and CDR2 is FQGTGA. DNA for the CDR3: TGTGCCAGCAGCCCAGGAGGCGGGGCGCTAGGAGATACGCAGTATTTT. This encodes CASSPGGGALGDTQYF.

J is TRBJ1-1 and V is TRBV27; D unresolved. The CDR3 runs to 14 residues. Germline V gene lookup returns CDR1 MNHEY and CDR2 SMNVEV (reference sequence). Trimming stripped 4 bases from V and 0 bases from J, with 9 bases between. The CDR3 DNA reads TGTGCCAGCAGTTGGGCAGGCCTGAACACTGAAGCTTTCTTT. This encodes CASSWAGLNTEAFF.

This clone is a singleton in its sample. The chain joins TRBV15 to TRBJ1-2; the D gene is possibly TRBD1 (5 bases). V was clipped by 0 bases and J by 3 bases, with 11 bases between them. The CDR3 spans 15 residues. The germline V gene encodes CDR1 LNHNV and CDR2 YYDKDF (reference sequence). CDR3 DNA: TGTGCCACCAGCAGAGATCCGGGGGGAGACTATGGCTACACCTTC. Translation: CATSRDPGGDYGYTF. The whole variable domain, filled in from reference TRBV15 and TRBJ1-2, reads DAMVIQNPRYQVTQFGKPVTLSCSQTLNHNVMYWYQQKSSQAPKLLFHYYDKDFNNEADTPDNFQSRRPNTSFCFLDIRSPGLGDTAMYLCATSRDPGGDYGYTFGSGTRLTVV.

CDR3 in DNA: TGTGCCAGCAGTTTTACGATCACCGGGGAGCTGTTTTTT. Translated: CASSFTITGELFF. V gene TRBV6-5 combines with J gene TRBJ2-2; D gene unclear. Trimming shortened V by 4 bases and J by 4 bases, and 7 bases separated the two germline ends. Germline-derived CDR1 and CDR2 are MNHEY and SVGAGI. The CDR3 is 13 residues long.

V and J are TRBV25-1 and TRBJ2-3, with 11 nucleotides matching TRBD2. CDR1 MGHDK and CDR2 SYGVNS come from the germline V gene. The CDR3 has 14 amino acids. V lost 3 bases to trimming and J lost 11 bases; unmatched junction nucleotides: 7. CDR3 loop: CASSEKVTSGGQYF. The DNA for the CDR3 is TGTGCCAGCAGTGAGAAGGTTACTAGCGGGGGGCAGTATTTT.

This chain uses TRBV28 with TRBJ1-2; tentatively, D is TRBD1 (5 bases). With 2 bases removed from V and 2 bases from J, the gap between germline ends came to 18 bases. The CDR3 has 17 residues. Looked up from germline, CDR1 is MDHEN and CDR2 is SYDVKM. CDR3 sequence reads: CASSLPRPRAHNYGYTF. CDR3 bases: TGTGCCAGCAGTTTACCCCGCCCCAGGGCTCACAACTATGGCTACACCTTC.

The rearrangement uses TRBV19 and TRBJ1-2, with D unresolved. This CDR3 has 13 amino acids. Germline assignment: CDR1 LNHDA and CDR2 SQIVND (reference sequence). V lost 5 bases to trimming and J lost 1 base, with 8 bases between them. CDR3 nucleotides: TGTGCCAGTAGTCCACAGAGTAACTATGGCTACACCTTC. This codes for CASSPQSNYGYTF.